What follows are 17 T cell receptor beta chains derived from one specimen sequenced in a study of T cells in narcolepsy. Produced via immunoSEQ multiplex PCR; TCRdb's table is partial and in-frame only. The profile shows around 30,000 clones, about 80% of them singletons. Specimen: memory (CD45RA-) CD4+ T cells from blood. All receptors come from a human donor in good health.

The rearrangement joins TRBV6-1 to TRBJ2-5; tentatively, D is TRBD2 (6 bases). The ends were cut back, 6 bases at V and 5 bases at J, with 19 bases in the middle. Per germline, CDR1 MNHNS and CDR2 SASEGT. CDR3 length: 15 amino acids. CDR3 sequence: CASRRLVALGETQYF. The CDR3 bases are TGTGCCAGCAGACGACTAGTCGCCTTGGGGGAGACCCAGTACTTC.

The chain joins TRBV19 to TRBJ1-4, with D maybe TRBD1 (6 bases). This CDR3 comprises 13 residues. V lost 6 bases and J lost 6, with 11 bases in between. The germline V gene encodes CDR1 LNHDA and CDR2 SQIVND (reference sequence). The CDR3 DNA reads TGTGCCAGTAGCAATGGACAGTATGAAAAACTGTTTTTT. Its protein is CASSNGQYEKLFF.

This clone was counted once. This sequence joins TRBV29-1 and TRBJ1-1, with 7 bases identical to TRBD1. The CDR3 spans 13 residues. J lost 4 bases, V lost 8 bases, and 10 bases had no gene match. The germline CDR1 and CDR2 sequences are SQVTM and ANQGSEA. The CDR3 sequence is CSSRQGGITEAFF. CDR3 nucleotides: TGCAGCTCGCGACAGGGTGGTATCACTGAAGCTTTCTTT.

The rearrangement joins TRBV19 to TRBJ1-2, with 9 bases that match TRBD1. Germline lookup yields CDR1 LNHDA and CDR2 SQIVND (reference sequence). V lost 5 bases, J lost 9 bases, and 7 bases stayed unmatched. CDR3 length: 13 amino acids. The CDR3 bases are TGTGCCAGTAGTGCCCGGGACAGGGTGAGCTACACCTTC. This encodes CASSARDRVSYTF.

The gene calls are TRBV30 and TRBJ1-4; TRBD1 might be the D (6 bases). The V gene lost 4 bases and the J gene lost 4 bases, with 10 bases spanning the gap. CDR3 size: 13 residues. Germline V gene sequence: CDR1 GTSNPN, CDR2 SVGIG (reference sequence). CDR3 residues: CAWTTGFNEKLFF. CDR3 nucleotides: TGTGCCTGGACAACAGGGTTTAATGAAAAACTGTTTTTT.

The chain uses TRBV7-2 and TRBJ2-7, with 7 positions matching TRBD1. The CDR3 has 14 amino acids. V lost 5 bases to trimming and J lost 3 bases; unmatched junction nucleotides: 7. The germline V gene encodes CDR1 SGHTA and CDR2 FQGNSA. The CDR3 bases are TGTGCCAGCAGCAGCACCAGGGACAGCTACGAGCAGTACTTC. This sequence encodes CASSSTRDSYEQYF.

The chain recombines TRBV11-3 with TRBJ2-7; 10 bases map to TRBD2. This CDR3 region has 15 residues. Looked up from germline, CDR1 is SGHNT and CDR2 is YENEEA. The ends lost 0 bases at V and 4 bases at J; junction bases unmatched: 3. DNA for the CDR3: TGTGCCAGCAGCTTAGAGGGACTAGCGATTTACGAGCAGTACTTC. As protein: CASSLEGLAIYEQYF.

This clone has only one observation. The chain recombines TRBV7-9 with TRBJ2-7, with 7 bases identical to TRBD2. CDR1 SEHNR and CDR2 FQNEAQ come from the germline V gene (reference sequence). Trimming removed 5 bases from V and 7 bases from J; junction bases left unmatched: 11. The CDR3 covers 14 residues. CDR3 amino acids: CASSRSGVSGEQYF. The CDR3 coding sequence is TGTGCCAGCAGCCGCAGCGGGGTTTCAGGGGAGCAGTACTTC.

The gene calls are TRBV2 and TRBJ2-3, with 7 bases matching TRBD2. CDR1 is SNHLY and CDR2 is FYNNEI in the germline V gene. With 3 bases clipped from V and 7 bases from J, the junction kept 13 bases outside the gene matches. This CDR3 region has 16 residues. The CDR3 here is CASSDASGRTRNTQYF. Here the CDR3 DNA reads TGTGCCAGCAGTGATGCTAGCGGAAGAACCAGAAATACGCAGTATTTT.

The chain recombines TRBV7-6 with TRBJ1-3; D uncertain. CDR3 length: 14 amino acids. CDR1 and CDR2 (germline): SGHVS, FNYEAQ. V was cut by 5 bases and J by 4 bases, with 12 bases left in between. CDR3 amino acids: CASSPTPRGNTIYF. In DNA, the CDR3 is TGTGCCAGCAGCCCAACTCCCAGGGGAAACACCATATATTTT.

DNA for the CDR3: TGCGCCAGCAGCTCCGAGGCAGGCCACTACAATGAGCAGTTCTTC. Translation: CASSSEAGHYNEQFF. The gene calls are TRBV5-1 and TRBJ2-1, with unresolved D. V shed 3 bases and J shed 3 bases, with 13 bases lying between them. The CDR3 is made up of 15 amino acids. The germline CDR1 and CDR2 sequences are SGHRS and YFSETQ. The full variable domain, rest sourced from reference TRBV5-1 and TRBJ2-1, is KAGVTQTPRYLIKTRGQQVTLSCSPISGHRSVSWYQQTPGQGLQFLFEYFSETQRNKGNFPGRFSGRQFSNSRSEMNVSTLELGDSALYLCASSSEAGHYNEQFFGPGTRLTVL.

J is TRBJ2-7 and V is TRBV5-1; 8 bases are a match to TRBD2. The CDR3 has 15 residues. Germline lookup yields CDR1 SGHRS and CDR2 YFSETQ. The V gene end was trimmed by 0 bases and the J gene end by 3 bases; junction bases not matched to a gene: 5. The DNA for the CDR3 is TGCGCCAGCAGCTTGGGTAGCGGGGACATCTACGAGCAGTACTTC. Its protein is CASSLGSGDIYEQYF.

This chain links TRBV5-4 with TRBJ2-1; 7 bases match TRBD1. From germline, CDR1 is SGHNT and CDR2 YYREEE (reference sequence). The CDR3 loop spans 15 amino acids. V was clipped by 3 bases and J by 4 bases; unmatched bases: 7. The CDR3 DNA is TGTGCCAGCAGCTCGGGACAGAGCGATTACAATGAGCAGTTCTTC. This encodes CASSSGQSDYNEQFF.

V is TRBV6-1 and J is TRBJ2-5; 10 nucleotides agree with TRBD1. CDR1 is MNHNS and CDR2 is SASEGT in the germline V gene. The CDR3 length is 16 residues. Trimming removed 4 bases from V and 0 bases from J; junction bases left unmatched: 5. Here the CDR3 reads CASSAQDRGYQETQYF. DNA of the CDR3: TGTGCCAGCAGTGCCCAGGACAGGGGGTACCAAGAGACCCAGTACTTC.

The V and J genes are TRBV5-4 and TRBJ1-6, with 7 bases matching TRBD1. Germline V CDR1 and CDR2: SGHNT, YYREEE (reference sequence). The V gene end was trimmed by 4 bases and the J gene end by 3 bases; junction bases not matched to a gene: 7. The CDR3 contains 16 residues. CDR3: CASSDRRQGYNSPLHF. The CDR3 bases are TGTGCCAGCAGCGACCGTCGACAGGGCTATAATTCACCCCTCCACTTT.

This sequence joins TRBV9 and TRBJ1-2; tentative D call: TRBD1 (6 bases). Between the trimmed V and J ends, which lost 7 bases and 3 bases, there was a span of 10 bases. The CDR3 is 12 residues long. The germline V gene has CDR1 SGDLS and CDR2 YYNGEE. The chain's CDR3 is CASSQGYYGYTF. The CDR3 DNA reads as TGTGCCAGCTCTCAGGGGTACTATGGCTACACCTTC.

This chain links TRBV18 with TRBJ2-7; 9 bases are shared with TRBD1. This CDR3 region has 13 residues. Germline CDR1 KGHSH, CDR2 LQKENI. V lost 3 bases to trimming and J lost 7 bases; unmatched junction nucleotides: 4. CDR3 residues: CASSPRDREEQYF. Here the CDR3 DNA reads TGTGCCAGCTCACCCCGGGACAGGGAAGAGCAGTACTTC.